A single sample is the source of the 30 T cell receptor beta chains below, sequenced in a study of immune evolution from preneoplasia to lung adenocarcinoma (dated by TCRdb to about 2021). To prepare the library, the immunoSEQ multiplex PCR assay was applied. The immuneACCESS repertoire file appears here via TCRdb, limited to in-frame rearrangements. These files lack a portion of the clones; in checked studies, under half of the deficit traces to unresolved V genes, and the cause of the others is not known. Across this sample there are around 6,300 clones, with 75% to 90% seen only once. Jointly, the top ten make up 4.5% to 5.5% of the sample. Sequencing was performed on FFPE invasive lung adenocarcinoma tissue. Explained via the paper, the cell subset or site label denotes: frankly invasive lung adenocarcinoma (ADC). Source of these receptors: a person aged 50-75 years with lung adenocarcinoma.

This chain joins TRBV10-2 and TRBJ1-5; 8 bases line up with TRBD1. CDR1 is WSHSY, CDR2 SAAADI, per germline. This CDR3 contains 13 residues. V lost 6 bases to trimming and J lost 7 bases; unmatched junction nucleotides: 5. As DNA, the CDR3 is TGCGCCAGCAGCTACGGACAGGGACAGCCCCAGCATTTT. It translates to CASSYGQGQPQHF.

The rearrangement uses TRBV7-3 and TRBJ2-7, with a tentative D call TRBD1 (6 bases). V was trimmed by 4 bases and J by 6 bases, leaving 19 bases between them. Germline loops: CDR1 SGHTA, CDR2 FQGTGA. This CDR3 is 15 amino acids long. The CDR3 loop is CASSWTGTQASEQYF. The CDR3 DNA sequence: TGTGCCAGCAGCTGGACGGGGACACAGGCTAGCGAGCAGTACTTC.

V usage is TRBV29-1 and J usage is TRBJ2-7; 12 positions agree with TRBD1. The junction had 11 bases not matched to a gene; V was cut back by 7 bases and J by 4 bases. CDR3 size: 15 residues. Per the germline V gene, CDR1 is SQVTM and CDR2 is ANQGSEA. CDR3 residues: CSAAVGTGGRYEQYF. The CDR3, as DNA: TGCAGCGCCGCTGTGGGGACAGGGGGCAGGTACGAGCAGTACTTC.

This clone showed up just once. The chain combines TRBV4-2 with TRBJ2-7; D uncertain. With 0 bases removed from V and 7 bases from J, the gap between germline ends came to 10 bases. CDR3 length: 13 amino acids. Germline-derived CDR1 and CDR2 are LGHNA and YNFKEQ. The CDR3 is CASSQEQTREQYF. CDR3 DNA: TGTGCCAGCAGCCAAGAGCAAACGAGGGAGCAGTACTTC.

This rearrangement joins TRBV7-9 to TRBJ1-5, with TRBD1 identical over 8 bases. Germline V gives CDR1 SEHNR, CDR2 FQNEAQ (reference sequence). This CDR3 has 15 residues. J was trimmed by 10 bases and V by 5 bases; bases with no gene match: 13. The DNA of the CDR3 is TGTGCCAGCAGCCCCGCCGGCGACAGGGGTGGTCCCCAGCATTTT. Translation gives CASSPAGDRGGPQHF.

This sequence joins TRBV6-1 and TRBJ2-3, with 8 bases fitting TRBD2. With 3 bases clipped from V and 4 bases from J, the junction kept 6 bases outside the gene matches. The CDR3 has 15 amino acids. Germline values: CDR1 MNHNS, CDR2 SASEGT. CDR3 protein: CASSDVAGTADTQYF. The CDR3 coding sequence is TGTGCCAGCAGTGATGTAGCGGGGACCGCAGATACGCAGTATTTT.

The CDR3 region is CASSFSRPGGMNTEAFF. The CDR3 region has the DNA TGTGCCAGCAGCTTTTCCAGGCCCGGAGGCATGAACACTGAAGCTTTCTTT. The rearrangement uses TRBV7-9 and TRBJ1-1; D gene unclear. Germline CDR1 reads SEHNR; CDR2 reads FQNEAQ (reference sequence). V was clipped by 3 bases and J by 0 bases, with 17 bases between them. CDR3 length: 17 residues.

This clone appeared a single time. V gene TRBV5-1 combines with J gene TRBJ1-5; D not certain. CDR1 is SGHRS, CDR2 YFSETQ, per germline. This CDR3 region has 14 residues. Trimming cost V 5 bases and J 2 bases, with 11 bases left between them. The DNA of the CDR3 is TGCGCCAGCAGTGAGGTGGGAGGCAATCAGCCCCAGCATTTT. Translated, it gives CASSEVGGNQPQHF.

The rearrangement links TRBV7-8 to TRBJ1-1, with D possibly being TRBD1 (6 bases). Trimming removed 3 bases at V and 4 bases at J, with 9 bases between. The length of the CDR3 is 13 residues. The germline V gene encodes CDR1 SGHVS and CDR2 FQNEAQ. CDR3 protein: CASSLTGGTEAFF. CDR3 sequence (DNA): TGTGCCAGCAGCTTGACAGGAGGCACTGAAGCTTTCTTT.

The V and J genes are TRBV27 and TRBJ1-4; D call uncertain. CDR1 is MNHEY, CDR2 SMNVEV, per germline (reference sequence). The CDR3 runs to 16 residues. The ends were cut back, 5 bases at V and 6 bases at J, with 19 bases in the middle. This CDR3 reads CASSPLWEGYDEKLFF. DNA of the CDR3: TGTGCCAGCAGTCCGCTCTGGGAAGGGTATGATGAAAAACTGTTTTTT.

The chain uses TRBV9 and TRBJ2-1; D is undetermined. Trimming shortened V by 0 bases and J by 7 bases, and 8 bases separated the two germline ends. Germline lookup yields CDR1 SGDLS and CDR2 YYNGEE. The CDR3 runs to 13 residues. CDR3 DNA: TGTGCCAGCAGCGTAGGTGGCCGGAATGAGCAGTTCTTC. Residues: CASSVGGRNEQFF.

V is TRBV7-9 and J is TRBJ2-5, with D possibly TRBD1 on 6 matching bases. CDR3 size: 14 residues. Trimming removed 3 bases at V and 5 bases at J, with 13 bases between. CDR1 and CDR2 (germline): SEHNR, FQNEAQ (reference sequence). CDR3 coding DNA: TGTGCCAGCAGCTTTGAACAGGGCGGGGAGACCCAGTACTTC. It encodes CASSFEQGGETQYF.

The chain carries TRBV4-1 and TRBJ1-2, with a weak D call TRBD1 (6 bases). The CDR3 sequence is 13 residues long. Trimming took 1 base from V and 8 from J, leaving 11 bases between them. Germline V gene data show CDR1 as MGHRA and CDR2 as YSYEKL. The CDR3, as DNA: TGCGCCAGCAGCCAAGTTCCAGGGGCCGGCTACACCTTC. It specifies CASSQVPGAGYTF.

This chain links TRBV7-6 with TRBJ2-3, with 7 bases lining up with TRBD2. The CDR3 consists of 13 residues. With 5 bases clipped from V and 4 bases from J, the junction kept 3 bases outside the gene matches. CDR1 SGHVS and CDR2 FNYEAQ come from the germline V gene. The CDR3 sequence: CASSAGAADTQYF. CDR3 in DNA: TGTGCCAGCAGCGCGGGAGCGGCAGATACGCAGTATTTT.

The chain is built from TRBV4-1 and TRBJ2-7, with TRBD1 matching 10 bases. Germline V lookup: CDR1 MGHRA, CDR2 YSYEKL. J lost 6 bases, V lost 4 bases, and 12 bases had no gene match. This CDR3 has 16 residues. The CDR3 nucleotides are TGCGCCAGCAGCCTATCCCCGGGACAGGGGTCAGGCGAGCAGTACTTC. Translated: CASSLSPGQGSGEQYF.

The chain combines TRBV5-1 with TRBJ2-1; D is undetermined. The CDR3 extends over 13 amino acids. Trimming removed 4 bases from V and 5 bases from J, with 10 bases in between. In germline, CDR1 is SGHRS, CDR2 YFSETQ. CDR3 bases: TGCGCCAGCAGCAAAGACTTTAACAATGAGCAGTTCTTC. It codes for CASSKDFNNEQFF. The whole variable domain, filled in from reference TRBV5-1 and TRBJ2-1, reads KAGVTQTPRYLIKTRGQQVTLSCSPISGHRSVSWYQQTPGQGLQFLFEYFSETQRNKGNFPGRFSGRQFSNSRSEMNVSTLELGDSALYLCASSKDFNNEQFFGPGTRLTVL.

The V gene is TRBV7-2, the J gene TRBJ2-7; D might be TRBD2 (6 bases). The CDR3 is 13 residues long. V was shortened by 5 bases and J by 5 bases, with 13 bases between the two germline ends. Germline V gene lookup returns CDR1 SGHTA and CDR2 FQGNSA. CDR3 residues: CASSTYLANEQYF. Written as DNA, the CDR3 is TGTGCCAGCAGCACCTACCTAGCGAACGAGCAGTACTTC.

This clone has just one count. This chain links TRBV4-1 with TRBJ2-7; 8 bases map to TRBD1. The V segment lost 0 bases and the J segment 2 bases; nucleotides outside the gene matches: 15. Germline V lookup: CDR1 MGHRA, CDR2 YSYEKL. The CDR3 spans 19 residues. The CDR3 nucleotides are TGCGCCAGCAGCCAAGATCGGGGGACAGGCCGATACCTTCCCTACGAGCAGTACTTC. Protein product: CASSQDRGTGRYLPYEQYF.

V is TRBV30 and J is TRBJ1-1; D is undetermined. This CDR3 spans 13 amino acids. Trimming took 2 bases from V and 6 from J, leaving 13 bases between them. The germline V gene has CDR1 GTSNPN and CDR2 SVGIG (reference sequence). This CDR3 is CAWSHDPGAEAFF. CDR3 DNA sequence: TGTGCCTGGAGTCACGACCCGGGCGCTGAAGCTTTCTTT.

The count of this clone is one. V and J are TRBV7-8 and TRBJ1-5; D call uncertain. Trimming pared 4 bases from V and 0 bases from J, leaving 4 bases between. This CDR3 spans 13 amino acids. Germline V gene sequence: CDR1 SGHVS, CDR2 FQNEAQ. The CDR3 region has the DNA TGTGCCAGCAGCTGGACTAGCAATCAGCCCCAGCATTTT. Translated: CASSWTSNQPQHF.

The chain joins TRBV28 to TRBJ1-4; D call uncertain. V was clipped by 5 bases and J by 0 bases, with 4 bases between them. The CDR3 runs to 13 residues. Germline lookup yields CDR1 MDHEN and CDR2 SYDVKM. The DNA for the CDR3 is TGTGCCAGCAGTCCCCCAACTAATGAAAAACTGTTTTTT. The encoded protein is CASSPPTNEKLFF.

The chain carries TRBV5-6 and TRBJ2-5; the match to TRBD1 covers 11 bases. Trimming removed 4 bases from V and 3 bases from J; junction bases left unmatched: 2. The length of the CDR3 is 14 residues. Germline loops: CDR1 SGHDT, CDR2 YYEEEE. The CDR3, as DNA: TGTGCCAGCAGCGCGGGACAGGGGGAAGAGACCCAGTACTTC. It translates to CASSAGQGEETQYF.

V usage is TRBV5-1 and J usage is TRBJ2-7; a weak D match, TRBD1 (6 bases). Germline V gives CDR1 SGHRS, CDR2 YFSETQ. The CDR3 spans 13 residues. Trimming took off 3 bases at V and 3 bases at J, with 10 bases between the two ends. The CDR3 loop is CASSSGTYYEQYF. In DNA, the CDR3 is TGCGCCAGCAGCTCTGGGACATACTACGAGCAGTACTTC.

The chain employs TRBV7-3 and TRBJ2-5, with D perhaps matching TRBD2 (6 bases). The V end was cut by 2 bases, the J end by 4 bases, with 8 bases between. This CDR3 has 13 residues. CDR1 is SGHTA and CDR2 is FQGTGA in the germline V gene. The CDR3 reads CASSLGGRETQYF. In DNA form, the CDR3 reads TGTGCCAGCAGCTTAGGAGGGAGAGAGACCCAGTACTTC.

The chain is built from TRBV7-3 and TRBJ2-6; TRBD1 is a possible D gene (6 bases). With 5 bases removed from V and 0 bases from J, the gap between germline ends came to 8 bases. This CDR3 is 15 amino acids long. Germline CDR1 reads SGHTA; CDR2 reads FQGTGA. CDR3 nucleotide sequence: TGTGCCAGCAGCGCGACAGGCTCTGGGGCCAACGTCCTGACTTTC. Encoded protein: CASSATGSGANVLTF.

V is TRBV5-1 and J is TRBJ2-1; the D call may be TRBD1 or TRBD2 (5 bases each). V lost 3 bases to trimming and J lost 7 bases, with 11 bases between them. This CDR3 has 13 amino acids. In germline, CDR1 is SGHRS, CDR2 YFSETQ. Written as DNA, the CDR3 is TGCGCCAGCAGCTACGGGGCAGGGAATGAGCAGTTCTTC. Amino acid sequence: CASSYGAGNEQFF.

CDR3 nucleotide sequence: TGTGCCAGCAGTTTGTGGCGGGAACAAGAGACCCAGTACTTC. It is translated as CASSLWREQETQYF. The chain is built from TRBV28 and TRBJ2-5, with D possibly matching TRBD2 (6 bases). Trimming cost V 3 bases and J 2 bases, with 10 bases left between them. There are 14 residues in the CDR3. CDR1 and CDR2 from the germline V gene are MDHEN and SYDVKM.

This clone was seen only once. V gene TRBV5-1 combines with J gene TRBJ2-2; D remains ambiguous. Germline CDR1 is SGHRS and CDR2 is YFSETQ. V dropped 5 bases and J dropped 1 base, with 9 bases sitting between them. This CDR3 contains 14 residues. CDR3 sequence reads: CASRTQVNTGELFF. The CDR3 bases are TGCGCCAGCAGGACACAAGTGAACACCGGGGAGCTGTTTTTT.

The rearrangement links TRBV5-4 to TRBJ2-3; TRBD2 aligns across 7 bases. V dropped 9 bases and J dropped 6; count of bases not matched to a gene: 13. The CDR3 length is 14 residues. CDR1 and CDR2 (germline): SGHNT, YYREEE (reference sequence). The CDR3 DNA reads TGTGCCACGGGGAAAGCGGGAACGGTCGATACGCAGTATTTT. Translation gives CATGKAGTVDTQYF.

This clone came up once. The gene calls are TRBV2 and TRBJ1-1; no definite D call. This CDR3 is 12 amino acids long. Germline V CDR1 and CDR2: SNHLY, FYNNEI. The V gene lost 6 bases and the J gene lost 6 bases, with 11 bases spanning the gap. CDR3 sequence (DNA): TGTGCCAGCAGACAAACGAGGTCTGAAGCTTTCTTT. The encoded protein is CASRQTRSEAFF.